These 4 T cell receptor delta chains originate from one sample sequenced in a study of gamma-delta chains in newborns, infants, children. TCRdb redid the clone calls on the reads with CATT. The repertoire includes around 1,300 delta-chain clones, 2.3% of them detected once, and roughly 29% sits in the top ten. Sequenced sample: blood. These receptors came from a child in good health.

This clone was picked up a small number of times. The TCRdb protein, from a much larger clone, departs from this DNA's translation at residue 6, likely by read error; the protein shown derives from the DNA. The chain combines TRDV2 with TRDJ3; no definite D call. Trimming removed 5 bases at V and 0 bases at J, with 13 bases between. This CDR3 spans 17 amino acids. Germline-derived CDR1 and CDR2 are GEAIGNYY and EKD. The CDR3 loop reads CACVRAAYSWDTRQMFF. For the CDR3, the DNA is TGTGCCTGTGTTAGGGCGGCCTACTCCTGGGACACCCGACAGATGTTTTTC.

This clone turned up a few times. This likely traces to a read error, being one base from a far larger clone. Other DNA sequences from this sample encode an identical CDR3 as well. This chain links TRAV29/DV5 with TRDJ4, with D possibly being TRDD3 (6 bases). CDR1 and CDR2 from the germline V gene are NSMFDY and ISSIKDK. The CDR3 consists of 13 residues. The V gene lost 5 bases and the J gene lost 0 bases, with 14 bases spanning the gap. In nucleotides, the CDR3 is TGTGCAGCGTCTTGGGGATGGACCAGACCCCTGATCTTT. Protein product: CAASWGWTRPLIF.

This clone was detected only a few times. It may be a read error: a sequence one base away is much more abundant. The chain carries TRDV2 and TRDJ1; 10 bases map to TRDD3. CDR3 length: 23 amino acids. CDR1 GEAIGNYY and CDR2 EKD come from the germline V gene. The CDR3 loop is CACDTVVGLRELGDSPGGDKPIF. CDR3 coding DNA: TGTGCCTGTGACACCGTTGTAGGGCTAAGAGAACTGGGGGATTCCCCTGGAGGCGATAAACCCATCTTT.

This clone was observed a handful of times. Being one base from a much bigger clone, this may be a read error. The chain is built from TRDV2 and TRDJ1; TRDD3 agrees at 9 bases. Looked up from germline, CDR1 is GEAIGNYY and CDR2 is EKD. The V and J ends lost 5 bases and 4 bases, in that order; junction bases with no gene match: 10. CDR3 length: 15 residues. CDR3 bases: TGTGCCTGTGGCAACGTGGGGGATAAAGGCGATAAACTCATCTTT. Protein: CACGNVGDKGDKLIF.